Below, 3 T cell receptor beta chains from the same sample are listed, as sequenced in a study of shared clonotypes between healthy human individuals. Some clones are missing from TCRdb's copy, which holds only in-frame ones; the method was immunoSEQ multiplex PCR. The repertoire includes some 1.5 million clones, 95% to 99% of them detected once, and about 0.45% sits in the top ten. Sequencing was done on a sample of naive CD4+ T cells sorted from blood. Subset reported: CD45RA+ positively selected. The receptors originated from a young man in good health.

The chain carries TRBV2 and TRBJ2-1; D call uncertain. CDR1 is SNHLY, CDR2 FYNNEI, per germline. The CDR3 contains 12 residues. Trimming shortened V by 1 base and J by 6 bases, and 4 bases separated the two germline ends. CDR3 protein: CASSEGFNEQFF. The DNA of the CDR3 is TGTGCCAGCAGTGAAGGGTTCAATGAGCAGTTCTTC.

The gene calls are TRBV18 and TRBJ2-3, with TRBD1 matching over 7 bases. The germline V gene has CDR1 KGHSH and CDR2 LQKENI. J was trimmed by 3 bases and V by 1 base; bases with no gene match: 4. This CDR3 contains 15 residues. For the CDR3, the DNA is TGTGCCAGCTCACCACTGGGGACAGTTACAGATACGCAGTATTTT. Translation: CASSPLGTVTDTQYF.

The V gene is TRBV18, the J gene TRBJ2-3, with D unresolved. This CDR3 has 17 residues. Trimming pared 1 base from V and 0 bases from J, leaving 14 bases between. Looked up from germline, CDR1 is KGHSH and CDR2 is LQKENI. This CDR3 is CASSPLAQATSTDTQYF. The CDR3 region has the DNA TGTGCCAGCTCACCACTAGCACAAGCAACTAGCACAGATACGCAGTATTTT. Complete variable domain (other parts from reference TRBV18 and TRBJ2-3): NAGVMQNPRHLVRRRGQEARLRCSPMKGHSHVYWYRQLPEEGLKFMVYLQKENIIDESGMPKERFSAEFPKEGPSILRIQQVVRGDSAAYFCASSPLAQATSTDTQYFGPGTRLTVL.